A selection of T cell receptor beta chains follows, all from one sample in a study of shared clonotypes between healthy human individuals. TCRdb keeps only in-frame clones here, not all; method: immunoSEQ multiplex PCR. Seen here are millions of clones, over 85% observed once, and the top ten hold 0.14%. The sequenced sample consisted of naive CD4+ T cells sorted from blood. These receptors all stem from a young man in good health. CDR3s include the opening cysteine and the closing phenylalanine or tryptophan. Each record gives: V gene, J gene, clone size, D gene, CDR3 protein, CDR3 DNA. The D gene is left open where the match is weak. Some rows have no size entry. The others give once, few or many, or a class for an expanded clone.

v_gene: TRBV6-1; j_gene: TRBJ2-6; abundance: NA; d_gene: TRBD1; CDR3aa: CASSDRQGQFSGANVLTF; CDR3nt: TGTGCCAGCAGTGACCGACAGGGTCAATTTTCTGGGGCCAACGTCCTGACTTTC
v_gene: TRBV2; j_gene: TRBJ2-1; abundance: NA; d_gene: TRBD2; CDR3aa: CASNRGAGNANEQFF; CDR3nt: TGTGCCAGCAACCGAGGAGCGGGAAATGCCAATGAGCAGTTCTTC
v_gene: TRBV6-6; j_gene: TRBJ2-1; abundance: NA; d_gene: NA; CDR3aa: CASTKAHTSPNEQFF; CDR3nt: TGTGCCAGCACAAAAGCCCACACGTCCCCGAATGAGCAGTTCTTC
v_gene: TRBV7-9; j_gene: TRBJ1-4; abundance: once; d_gene: NA; CDR3aa: CASSYTATNEKLFF; CDR3nt: TGTGCCAGCAGCTACACAGCAACTAATGAAAAACTGTTTTTT
v_gene: TRBV18; j_gene: TRBJ2-7; abundance: NA; d_gene: NA; CDR3aa: CASSPPGQTYEQYF; CDR3nt: TGTGCCAGCTCACCACCGGGGCAGACCTACGAGCAGTACTTC
v_gene: TRBV29-1; j_gene: TRBJ1-1; abundance: NA; d_gene: TRBD1; CDR3aa: CSVVKGQTINTEAFF; CDR3nt: TGCAGCGTTGTTAAGGGACAGACTATTAACACTGAAGCTTTCTTT
v_gene: TRBV28; j_gene: TRBJ2-7; abundance: NA; d_gene: TRBD1; CDR3aa: CASSHLGQGLYEQYF; CDR3nt: TGTGCCAGCAGTCATCTCGGACAGGGCCTCTACGAGCAGTACTTC
v_gene: TRBV4-1; j_gene: TRBJ2-5; abundance: NA; d_gene: TRBD1; CDR3aa: CASSRGQGIETQYF; CDR3nt: TGCGCCAGCAGCCGAGGACAGGGTATAGAGACCCAGTACTTC
v_gene: TRBV4-3; j_gene: TRBJ2-7; abundance: NA; d_gene: NA; CDR3aa: CASSQDYRPYEQYF; CDR3nt: TGCGCCAGCAGCCAAGATTACAGACCCTACGAGCAGTACTTC
v_gene: TRBV7-8; j_gene: TRBJ2-5; abundance: NA; d_gene: TRBD2; CDR3aa: CASSLPYRGGRETQYF; CDR3nt: TGTGCCAGCAGCTTACCCTATCGGGGGGGCCGGGAGACCCAGTACTTC
v_gene: TRBV7-2; j_gene: TRBJ2-5; abundance: NA; d_gene: TRBD1; CDR3aa: CASSPHPWGTGEQETQYF; CDR3nt: TGTGCCAGCAGCCCCCACCCCTGGGGGACAGGGGAGCAAGAGACCCAGTACTTC
v_gene: TRBV5-1; j_gene: TRBJ2-4; abundance: NA; d_gene: NA; CDR3aa: CASSSLGGSVAKNIQYF; CDR3nt: TGCGCCAGCAGCTCCCTTGGGGGCTCGGTAGCCAAAAACATTCAGTACTTC
v_gene: TRBV5-1; j_gene: TRBJ2-2; abundance: NA; d_gene: TRBD1; CDR3aa: CASSLEGGLTGELFF; CDR3nt: TGCGCCAGCAGCTTGGAAGGGGGCCTCACCGGGGAGCTGTTTTTT
v_gene: TRBV30; j_gene: TRBJ1-1; abundance: NA; d_gene: TRBD1; CDR3aa: CAWNRGLTEAFF; CDR3nt: TGTGCCTGGAACAGGGGGCTCACTGAAGCTTTCTTT
v_gene: TRBV10-3; j_gene: TRBJ2-1; abundance: NA; d_gene: NA; CDR3aa: CAISRTSEYNEQFF; CDR3nt: TGTGCCATCAGTAGGACTTCCGAATACAATGAGCAGTTCTTC
v_gene: TRBV20-1; j_gene: TRBJ1-1; abundance: NA; d_gene: NA; CDR3aa: CSAGKGTEAFF; CDR3nt: TGCAGTGCTGGCAAGGGCACTGAAGCTTTCTTT
v_gene: TRBV7-2; j_gene: TRBJ2-7; abundance: NA; d_gene: NA; CDR3aa: CASSLYIYEQYF; CDR3nt: TGTGCCAGCAGCTTGTACATCTACGAGCAGTACTTC
v_gene: TRBV10-2; j_gene: TRBJ2-7; abundance: NA; d_gene: NA; CDR3aa: CASIGPDWEQYF; CDR3nt: TGCGCCAGCATCGGACCCGATTGGGAGCAGTACTTC
v_gene: TRBV5-1; j_gene: TRBJ2-2; abundance: NA; d_gene: NA; CDR3aa: CASSSGGLNTGELFF; CDR3nt: TGCGCCAGCAGCTCGGGGGGCCTGAACACCGGGGAGCTGTTTTTT
v_gene: TRBV9; j_gene: TRBJ2-5; abundance: NA; d_gene: NA; CDR3aa: CASSVSGAGLGQETQYF; CDR3nt: TGTGCCAGCAGCGTATCCGGGGCGGGTTTGGGCCAAGAGACCCAGTACTTC
v_gene: TRBV18; j_gene: TRBJ2-5; abundance: NA; d_gene: TRBD2; CDR3aa: CASSPPSGRAKTQYF; CDR3nt: TGTGCCAGCTCACCACCAAGCGGGAGGGCCAAGACCCAGTACTTC
v_gene: TRBV21-1; j_gene: TRBJ1-6; abundance: NA; d_gene: NA; CDR3aa: CASITALDSPLHF; CDR3nt: TGTGCCAGCATCACAGCCTTGGATTCACCCCTCCACTTT
v_gene: TRBV6-6; j_gene: TRBJ1-3; abundance: NA; d_gene: TRBD1; CDR3aa: CASSQQGASGNTIYF; CDR3nt: TGTGCCAGCAGCCAACAGGGGGCTTCTGGAAACACCATATATTTT
v_gene: TRBV7-2; j_gene: TRBJ2-5; abundance: NA; d_gene: NA; CDR3aa: CASSLGEGRFRETQYF; CDR3nt: TGTGCCAGCAGCTTAGGTGAGGGGCGCTTCCGGGAGACCCAGTACTTC
v_gene: TRBV7-6; j_gene: TRBJ1-4; abundance: NA; d_gene: NA; CDR3aa: CASTLPGAEKLFF; CDR3nt: TGTGCCAGCACCCTTCCGGGGGCTGAAAAACTGTTTTTT
v_gene: TRBV5-1; j_gene: TRBJ2-3; abundance: NA; d_gene: NA; CDR3aa: CASSLVRAGTDTQYF; CDR3nt: TGCGCCAGCAGCTTGGTTCGAGCGGGCACAGATACGCAGTATTTT
v_gene: TRBV4-2; j_gene: TRBJ1-4; abundance: few; d_gene: TRBD1; CDR3aa: CASSQAWGQGSEKLFF; CDR3nt: TGTGCCAGCAGCCAAGCTTGGGGACAGGGTAGTGAAAAACTGTTTTTT
v_gene: TRBV30; j_gene: TRBJ2-7; abundance: NA; d_gene: NA; CDR3aa: CAWSIRVVGEQYF; CDR3nt: TGTGCCTGGAGTATTAGGGTAGTAGGCGAGCAGTACTTC
v_gene: TRBV30; j_gene: TRBJ2-5; abundance: NA; d_gene: NA; CDR3aa: CAWSEGGTSKTQYF; CDR3nt: TGTGCCTGGAGTGAGGGCGGGACCAGTAAGACCCAGTACTTC
v_gene: TRBV5-8; j_gene: TRBJ1-2; abundance: NA; d_gene: TRBD1; CDR3aa: CASSRGTGGAYGYTF; CDR3nt: TGTGCCAGCAGTCGTGGGACAGGGGGCGCGTATGGCTACACCTTC
v_gene: TRBV6-1; j_gene: TRBJ1-2; abundance: NA; d_gene: NA; CDR3aa: CASSSDDGYTF; CDR3nt: TGTGCCAGCAGTTCGGACGATGGCTACACCTTC
v_gene: TRBV15; j_gene: TRBJ2-5; abundance: NA; d_gene: NA; CDR3aa: CATSLLVEETQYF; CDR3nt: TGTGCCACCAGCTTACTAGTAGAAGAGACCCAGTACTTC
v_gene: TRBV27; j_gene: TRBJ2-7; abundance: once; d_gene: TRBD2; CDR3aa: CASSPNGASGRTFGQYF; CDR3nt: TGTGCCAGCAGCCCCAATGGGGCTAGCGGTCGCACATTTGGGCAGTACTTC
v_gene: TRBV9; j_gene: TRBJ1-5; abundance: NA; d_gene: NA; CDR3aa: CASSVGFGGEPRSQPQHF; CDR3nt: TGTGCCAGCAGCGTAGGATTTGGGGGGGAACCACGGAGTCAGCCCCAGCATTTT
v_gene: TRBV18; j_gene: TRBJ2-1; abundance: NA; d_gene: TRBD1; CDR3aa: CASSPSTGTGDPRSYNEQFF; CDR3nt: TGTGCCAGCTCACCGTCGACCGGGACAGGGGACCCCCGCTCCTACAATGAGCAGTTCTTC
v_gene: TRBV27; j_gene: TRBJ2-7; abundance: NA; d_gene: NA; CDR3aa: CASSLSWGNYEQYF; CDR3nt: TGTGCCAGCAGTTTATCGTGGGGAAACTACGAGCAGTACTTC
v_gene: TRBV7-2; j_gene: TRBJ2-5; abundance: NA; d_gene: TRBD2; CDR3aa: CASSPRRGGGQETQYF; CDR3nt: TGTGCCAGCAGCCCTCGCCGGGGGGGCGGACAAGAGACCCAGTACTTC
v_gene: TRBV6-6; j_gene: TRBJ2-2; abundance: once; d_gene: NA; CDR3aa: CASSYPGRNTGELFF; CDR3nt: TGTGCCAGCAGTTACCCGGGCCGGAACACCGGGGAGCTGTTTTTT
v_gene: TRBV19; j_gene: TRBJ2-1; abundance: NA; d_gene: NA; CDR3aa: CAAGWGAGEQFF; CDR3nt: TGTGCGGCTGGGTGGGGGGCTGGTGAGCAGTTCTTC
v_gene: TRBV19; j_gene: TRBJ2-7; abundance: NA; d_gene: TRBD1; CDR3aa: CASSTPTGGHYEQYF; CDR3nt: TGTGCCAGTAGTACCCCGACAGGGGGCCACTACGAGCAGTACTTC
v_gene: TRBV18; j_gene: TRBJ2-7; abundance: NA; d_gene: NA; CDR3aa: CASSPVAPSYEQYF; CDR3nt: TGTGCCAGCTCACCCGTGGCACCCTCCTACGAGCAGTACTTC
v_gene: TRBV10-3; j_gene: TRBJ2-5; abundance: NA; d_gene: TRBD1; CDR3aa: CAISESGQGVEKYF; CDR3nt: TGTGCCATCAGTGAGTCCGGACAGGGAGTCGAAAAGTACTTC
v_gene: TRBV7-2; j_gene: TRBJ2-1; abundance: NA; d_gene: TRBD2; CDR3aa: CASVPSSGSYNEQFF; CDR3nt: TGTGCCAGCGTCCCTTCTAGCGGGTCCTACAATGAGCAGTTCTTC
v_gene: TRBV6-4; j_gene: TRBJ2-2; abundance: NA; d_gene: TRBD1; CDR3aa: CASGRTGANTGELFF; CDR3nt: TGTGCCAGCGGCCGGACAGGGGCAAACACCGGGGAGCTGTTTTTT
v_gene: TRBV10-3; j_gene: TRBJ2-1; abundance: NA; d_gene: TRBD2; CDR3aa: CAISLAGGNEQFF; CDR3nt: TGTGCCATCAGTTTAGCGGGAGGTAATGAGCAGTTCTTC
v_gene: TRBV2; j_gene: TRBJ1-5; abundance: NA; d_gene: NA; CDR3aa: CASSPRFGSSNQPQHF; CDR3nt: TGTGCCAGCAGCCCTCGATTTGGGTCCAGCAATCAGCCCCAGCATTTT
v_gene: TRBV19; j_gene: TRBJ1-5; abundance: NA; d_gene: NA; CDR3aa: CASSEGVGNQPQHF; CDR3nt: TGTGCCAGTAGTGAGGGGGTCGGCAATCAGCCCCAGCATTTT
v_gene: TRBV2; j_gene: TRBJ1-2; abundance: NA; d_gene: NA; CDR3aa: CASSEEVGYGYTF; CDR3nt: TGTGCCAGCAGTGAAGAGGTGGGGTATGGCTACACCTTC
v_gene: TRBV10-3; j_gene: TRBJ2-7; abundance: NA; d_gene: TRBD1; CDR3aa: CAISEPGQGGGLYEQYF; CDR3nt: TGTGCCATCAGTGAGCCGGGACAGGGGGGAGGCCTTTACGAGCAGTACTTC
v_gene: TRBV30; j_gene: TRBJ2-1; abundance: NA; d_gene: TRBD2; CDR3aa: CAWSGTKGSGRLGNEQFF; CDR3nt: TGTGCCTGGAGTGGAACAAAGGGTAGCGGGAGGCTTGGCAATGAGCAGTTCTTC
v_gene: TRBV2; j_gene: TRBJ2-2; abundance: NA; d_gene: TRBD1; CDR3aa: CASRNRGPTGELFF; CDR3nt: TGTGCCAGCAGAAACAGGGGGCCGACCGGGGAGCTGTTTTTT
v_gene: TRBV9; j_gene: TRBJ2-2; abundance: NA; d_gene: NA; CDR3aa: CASSVMVNTGELFF; CDR3nt: TGTGCCAGCAGCGTGATGGTGAACACCGGGGAGCTGTTTTTT
v_gene: TRBV11-2; j_gene: TRBJ2-3; abundance: NA; d_gene: TRBD2; CDR3aa: CASRRTSGTDTQYF; CDR3nt: TGTGCCAGCAGGAGAACTAGCGGCACAGATACGCAGTATTTT
v_gene: TRBV7-2; j_gene: TRBJ2-5; abundance: NA; d_gene: NA; CDR3aa: CASSCVADPYQETQYF; CDR3nt: TGTGCCAGCAGCTGCGTAGCGGACCCGTACCAAGAGACCCAGTACTTC
v_gene: TRBV5-8; j_gene: TRBJ1-5; abundance: NA; d_gene: NA; CDR3aa: CASSQEEMASNQPQHF; CDR3nt: TGTGCCAGCAGCCAAGAAGAAATGGCAAGCAATCAGCCCCAGCATTTT
v_gene: TRBV6-6; j_gene: TRBJ1-1; abundance: NA; d_gene: NA; CDR3aa: CASSDSGQEAFF; CDR3nt: TGTGCCAGCAGTGACTCGGGACAAGAAGCTTTCTTT
v_gene: TRBV5-1; j_gene: TRBJ2-2; abundance: NA; d_gene: NA; CDR3aa: CASSSGGPTGELFF; CDR3nt: TGCGCCAGCAGCTCTGGAGGGCCAACCGGGGAGCTGTTTTTT
v_gene: TRBV20-1; j_gene: TRBJ2-7; abundance: NA; d_gene: NA; CDR3aa: CSAPDSWEDF; CDR3nt: TGCAGTGCGCCGGACAGTTGGGAGGACTTC
v_gene: TRBV5-1; j_gene: TRBJ2-5; abundance: NA; d_gene: TRBD2; CDR3aa: CASSLAGLAGSQETQYF; CDR3nt: TGCGCCAGCAGCTTGGCCGGGCTAGCGGGGAGCCAAGAGACCCAGTACTTC